The T cell receptor beta chain described here comes from a study of cytomegalovirus exposure and HLA in healthy donors. Study-wide context: Tens of millions of unique TCRs from HLA-typed donors made up an early data release.

Notes on the study in general: By a later analysis, the bulk of CMV-associated TCR beta chains appeared HLA-restricted. As a later analysis showed, a missense DCLRE1C variant was linked to trimming of TCR beta V- and J-genes.

Details on this clone: Its specificity is unknown.

Primers: 60 Vbeta forward and 13 Jbeta reverse. Method: immunoSEQ multiplex PCR; TCRdb's copy keeps in-frame clones and lacks some. The sample lists about 120,000 clones; under 80% were seen once. V shed 4 bases and J 2 bases; nucleotides not matched to a gene: 5. CDR1 is LNHNV, CDR2 YYDKDF, per germline (reference sequence). The CDR3 spans 14 residues. The chain uses TRBV15 and TRBJ2-7; 7 bases agree with TRBD1. The TCR was taken from a man aged 40-50 years in good health and CMV-seropositive. The material sequenced was PBMCs. The CDR3 is CATSKDREPYEQYF. DNA for the CDR3: TGTGCCACCAGCAAAGACAGGGAACCCTACGAGCAGTACTTC.